A single sample is the source of the 30 T cell receptor beta chains below, sequenced in a study of shared clonotypes between healthy human individuals. Sequenced by immunoSEQ multiplex PCR; TCRdb stores in-frame clones only, minus some. This sample has over 400,000 clones, with about 72% found just once. Material: PBMCs. Receptor source: a woman aged 35 to 49 in good health. Some clones in this sample may be carry-over from other donors' samples.

This rearrangement joins TRBV28 to TRBJ1-2; possible D gene TRBD1, 5 bases. Germline CDR1 and CDR2: MDHEN and SYDVKM. V lost 7 bases to trimming and J lost 3 bases, with 18 bases between them. The CDR3 runs to 15 residues. In DNA, the CDR3 is TGTGCCAGCACCCCAATCTGGGGGACTGACTATGGCTACACCTTC. Protein product: CASTPIWGTDYGYTF.

This clone came up once. The CDR3 protein is CASSTRMNTGELFF. The CDR3 bases are TGTGCCAGCAGCACGAGGATGAACACCGGGGAGCTGTTTTTT. The chain employs TRBV7-2 and TRBJ2-2, with D unclear. V lost 5 bases and J lost 1, with 8 bases in between. This CDR3 has 14 amino acids. In germline, CDR1 is SGHTA, CDR2 FQGNSA.

This chain connects TRBV5-6 to TRBJ2-5; 9 positions match TRBD2. CDR1 and CDR2 (germline): SGHDT, YYEEEE. The CDR3 runs 16 residues. J was trimmed by 4 bases and V by 4 bases; bases with no gene match: 11. This CDR3 reads CASSLIAGEGGETQYF. The CDR3 coding sequence is TGTGCCAGCAGCCTAATAGCGGGAGAGGGTGGAGAGACCCAGTACTTC.

Regarding this clone: With only one base between it and a far larger clone, this is likely a read error. This chain uses TRBV29-1 with TRBJ1-1; no reliable D call. CDR3 length equals 15 residues. Deletions cut 7 bases from V and 1 base from J, with 19 bases between. Per germline, CDR1 SQVTM and CDR2 ANQGSEA. The CDR3 DNA sequence: TGCAGCGCCCATCCTCCTACAAGAGGGAACACTGAAGCTTTCTTT. Its protein is CSAHPPTRGNTEAFF.

The V gene is TRBV11-3, the J gene TRBJ1-1, with D uncertain. The CDR3 runs to 13 residues. The V end lost 2 bases, the J end lost 5 bases, and 9 bases lay between the germline ends. CDR1 is SGHNT, CDR2 YENEEA, per germline. The CDR3 region has the DNA TGTGCCAGCAGCTTACAGTTACGGACTGAAGCTTTCTTT. Residues: CASSLQLRTEAFF.

As regards this clone: A read error is the likely source, as a far larger clone sits one nucleotide away. The chain employs TRBV28 and TRBJ2-7; TRBD2 might be the D (6 bases). Germline V gives CDR1 MDHEN, CDR2 SYDVKM. The CDR3 spans 20 residues. The CDR3 sequence is CASNLFRGSNFELESYEQYF. CDR3 nucleotides: TGTGCCAGCAATTTATTTCGGGGGTCTAATTTCGAATTGGAGAGCTACGAGCAGTACTTC. Based on the CDR3 plus reference TRBV28 and TRBJ2-7, the full variable domain is DVKVTQSSRYLVKRTGEKVFLECVQDMDHENMFWYRQDPGLGLRLIYFSYDVKMKEKGDIPEGYSVSREKKERFSLILESASTNQTSMYLCASNLFRGSNFELESYEQYFGPGTRLTVT.

V is TRBV18 and J is TRBJ2-5; D gene ambiguous. The CDR3 loop spans 11 amino acids. The germline V and J ends were trimmed by 3 bases and 6 bases, with 5 bases remaining between them. Germline V CDR1 and CDR2: KGHSH, LQKENI. CDR3 sequence (DNA): TGTGCCAGCTCACCGGGAAAGACCCAGTACTTC. Amino acids: CASSPGKTQYF. Full variable domain (rest looked up from reference TRBV18 and TRBJ2-5): NAGVMQNPRHLVRRRGQEARLRCSPMKGHSHVYWYRQLPEEGLKFMVYLQKENIIDESGMPKERFSAEFPKEGPSILRIQQVVRGDSAAYFCASSPGKTQYFGPGTRLLVL.

V gene TRBV7-6 combines with J gene TRBJ2-3, with no clear D. The germline V and J ends were trimmed by 4 bases and 2 bases, with 4 bases remaining between them. Germline V gives CDR1 SGHVS, CDR2 FNYEAQ. There are 12 residues in the CDR3. For the CDR3, the DNA is TGTGCCAGCAGCTCATACACAGATACGCAGTATTTT. Amino acids: CASSSYTDTQYF.

The gene calls are TRBV18 and TRBJ2-5, with 8 positions matching TRBD1. V was clipped by 1 base and J by 4 bases; unmatched bases: 8. CDR1 KGHSH and CDR2 LQKENI come from the germline V gene. There are 16 residues in the CDR3. This CDR3 is CASSPQSGTGLETQYF. CDR3 sequence (DNA): TGTGCCAGCTCACCACAATCCGGGACAGGCCTAGAGACCCAGTACTTC.

This chain links TRBV9 with TRBJ2-5, with D tentatively TRBD2 (6 bases). The CDR3 is 14 amino acids. CDR1 is SGDLS, CDR2 YYNGEE, per germline. Trimming pared 5 bases from V and 0 bases from J, leaving 11 bases between. The CDR3: CASSWRENQETQYF. The CDR3 DNA is TGTGCCAGCAGTTGGAGGGAAAACCAAGAGACCCAGTACTTC. The variable domain in full, completed from reference TRBV9 and TRBJ2-5, reads DSGVTQTPKHLITATGQRVTLRCSPRSGDLSVYWYQQSLDQGLQFLIQYYNGEERAKGNILERFSAQQFPDLHSELNLSSLELGDSALYFCASSWRENQETQYFGPGTRLLVL.

The rearrangement uses TRBV27 and TRBJ1-2; the match to TRBD1 covers 7 bases. The CDR3 has 13 residues. Germline CDR1 is MNHEY and CDR2 is SMNVEV (reference sequence). V lost 5 bases, J lost 6 bases, and 6 bases stayed unmatched. The CDR3 bases are TGTGCCAGCAGTCTGGACAGGAAGGATGGCTACACCTTC. Translated: CASSLDRKDGYTF.

The chain recombines TRBV10-2 with TRBJ2-1; tentatively, D is TRBD2 (5 bases). This CDR3 has 12 amino acids. The V end lost 4 bases, the J end lost 9 bases, and 10 bases lay between the germline ends. CDR1 WSHSY and CDR2 SAAADI come from the germline V gene. The CDR3 is CASSVWGAEQFF. The DNA of the CDR3 is TGCGCCAGCAGTGTTTGGGGAGCTGAGCAGTTCTTC.

This clone was counted a few times. The chain joins TRBV7-9 to TRBJ2-1; D is unclear. V gave up 4 bases and J gave up 6 bases, with 10 bases separating them. The germline CDR1 and CDR2 sequences are SEHNR and FQNEAQ (reference sequence). The CDR3 extends over 13 amino acids. Here the CDR3 reads CASSSRLSNEQFF. The CDR3, as DNA: TGTGCCAGCAGCTCGAGACTTAGCAATGAGCAGTTCTTC.

V usage is TRBV5-1 and J usage is TRBJ1-1; no clear D. The CDR3 has 13 amino acids. From germline, CDR1 is SGHRS and CDR2 YFSETQ. Trimming cost V 1 base and J 3 bases, with 7 bases left between them. CDR3 protein: CASSLSTDTEAFF. The CDR3, as DNA: TGCGCCAGCAGCTTGTCGACGGACACTGAAGCTTTCTTT.

This rearrangement joins TRBV10-2 to TRBJ1-5; the D is unclear. V lost 9 bases and J 4 bases, leaving 13 bases between the germline ends. The CDR3 has 13 amino acids. In germline, CDR1 is WSHSY, CDR2 SAAADI. The CDR3 DNA follows: TGCGCCAGTAAGATCCGGGAAAATCAGCCCCAGCATTTT. It is translated as CASKIRENQPQHF.

In its sample, this clone was seen once. This chain links TRBV30 with TRBJ2-2; 7 bases fit TRBD2. V lost 0 bases and J lost 7; bases outside the gene matches: 11. The CDR3 runs to 16 residues. CDR1 and CDR2 (germline): GTSNPN, SVGIG (reference sequence). CDR3 nucleotides: TGTGCCTGGAGTGTACGTGGGCGGGAGAGGATCGGGGAGCTGTTTTTT. The encoded protein is CAWSVRGRERIGELFF.

V is TRBV5-1 and J is TRBJ2-1, with 8 bases aligning to TRBD2. The ends lost 6 bases at V and 5 bases at J; junction bases unmatched: 16. From germline, CDR1 is SGHRS and CDR2 YFSETQ. The CDR3 totals 17 residues. The CDR3 reads CASTLQPQRERDNEQFF. The DNA for the CDR3 is TGCGCCAGCACCCTTCAACCCCAGCGGGAGCGCGACAATGAGCAGTTCTTC.

The chain carries TRBV7-2 and TRBJ2-7, with 10 bases lining up with TRBD2. The germline gives CDR1 SGHTA, CDR2 FQGNSA. This CDR3 contains 14 residues. Germline trimming cut 6 bases from V and 7 bases from J; bases unmatched to any gene: 9. This CDR3 reads CASRSDPGLAEQYF. For the CDR3, the DNA is TGTGCCAGCAGATCGGACCCGGGACTAGCGGAGCAGTACTTC.

This clone was seen repeatedly, ten times or more. The chain couples TRBV5-1 to TRBJ2-3; unclear D gene. V was clipped by 4 bases and J by 0 bases, with 9 bases between them. Germline V gives CDR1 SGHRS, CDR2 YFSETQ. The CDR3 totals 14 residues. The CDR3 is CASSPTTSTDTQYF. For the CDR3, the DNA is TGCGCCAGCAGCCCTACAACTAGCACAGATACGCAGTATTTT.

The chain couples TRBV28 to TRBJ1-4; perhaps TRBD1 as D (6 bases). CDR1 and CDR2 (germline): MDHEN, SYDVKM. The CDR3 sequence is 18 residues long. Trimming left V 4 bases short and J 0 bases short, with 18 bases between. The CDR3 reads CASSSPGGRGATNEKLFF. The CDR3 region has the DNA TGTGCCAGCAGTTCCCCCGGGGGGCGAGGAGCAACTAATGAAAAACTGTTTTTT.

The chain couples TRBV29-1 to TRBJ1-1; D perhaps matches TRBD1 (5 bases). The germline V and J ends were trimmed by 6 bases and 1 base, with 12 bases remaining between them. Looked up from germline, CDR1 is SQVTM and CDR2 is ANQGSEA. This CDR3 is built from 13 residues. The chain's CDR3 is CSVQGTRNTEAFF. DNA for the CDR3: TGCAGCGTGCAGGGAACCCGGAACACTGAAGCTTTCTTT.

A note on this clone: The likely explanation is a read error, given a far larger clone one base away. The rearrangement joins TRBV14 to TRBJ2-1, with 10 bases lining up with TRBD2. The germline CDR1 and CDR2 sequences are SGHDN and FVKESK. The CDR3 totals 16 residues. In DNA, the CDR3 is TGTGCCGGCAGCCGGGATAGCGGGAGGTGGATCGATGAGCAGTTCTTC. It is translated as CAGSRDSGRWIDEQFF. The whole variable domain, remainder taken from reference TRBV14 and TRBJ2-1, is EAGVTQFPSHSVIEKGQTVTLRCDPISGHDNLYWYRRVMGKEIKFLLHFVKESKQDESGMPNNRFLAERTGGTYSTLKVQPAELEDSGVYFCAGSRDSGRWIDEQFFGPGTRLTVL.

The V and J genes are TRBV28 and TRBJ1-1, with no clear D. Per germline, CDR1 MDHEN and CDR2 SYDVKM. The CDR3 loop spans 12 amino acids. The V end lost 5 bases, the J end lost 3 bases, and 7 bases lay between the germline ends. CDR3 protein: CASSQSHTEAFF. In nucleotides, the CDR3 is TGTGCCAGCAGTCAGTCTCACACTGAAGCTTTCTTT.

The V gene is TRBV28, the J gene TRBJ2-5; the match to TRBD2 covers 8 bases. Germline values: CDR1 MDHEN, CDR2 SYDVKM. Germline trimming cut 2 bases from V and 4 bases from J; bases unmatched to any gene: 6. This CDR3 contains 15 residues. DNA of the CDR3: TGTGCCAGCAGTTTAGTACAGGCGGGGGGAGAGACCCAGTACTTC. Encoded protein: CASSLVQAGGETQYF.

The chain uses TRBV12-5 and TRBJ2-3, with TRBD1 matching over 8 bases. J lost 3 bases, V lost 4 bases, and 3 bases had no gene match. The CDR3 is made up of 14 amino acids. The germline V gene has CDR1 LGHNT and CDR2 FRNRAP. The CDR3 here is CASGSDRETDTQYF. CDR3 bases: TGTGCTAGTGGTTCGGACAGGGAGACAGATACGCAGTATTTT. Together with reference TRBV12-5 and TRBJ2-3, the CDR3 gives the full variable domain: DARVTQTPRHKVTEMGQEVTMRCQPILGHNTVFWYRQTMMQGLELLAYFRNRAPLDDSGMPKDRFSAEMPDATLATLKIQPSEPRDSAVYFCASGSDRETDTQYFGPGTRLTVL.

The chain recombines TRBV19 with TRBJ2-7, with 10 bases aligning to TRBD2. The CDR3 has 15 amino acids. Germline V gene lookup returns CDR1 LNHDA and CDR2 SQIVND (reference sequence). V shed 3 bases, J shed 6 bases, and the junction held 8 bases outside the gene matches. CDR3 protein: CASSMVAGGMSEQYF. The CDR3 region has the DNA TGTGCCAGTAGTATGGTAGCGGGAGGAATGAGCGAGCAGTACTTC.

The chain carries TRBV6-1 and TRBJ2-3; 7 bases align to TRBD2. Germline-derived CDR1 and CDR2 are MNHNS and SASEGT. This CDR3 has 15 amino acids. The junction had 5 bases not matched to a gene; V was cut back by 5 bases and J by 0 bases. CDR3 sequence reads: CASSSTSLSTDTQYF. Here the CDR3 DNA reads TGTGCCAGCAGTTCGACTAGCCTTAGCACAGATACGCAGTATTTT.

The V call is TRBV6-4, the J call TRBJ2-1, with a weak D call TRBD1 (6 bases). CDR3 length equals 14 residues. The germline V and J ends were trimmed by 3 bases and 8 bases, with 14 bases remaining between them. Per the germline V gene, CDR1 is MRHNA and CDR2 is SNTAGT. CDR3 residues: CASSEKQGGHEQFF. The CDR3 DNA follows: TGTGCCAGCAGTGAGAAACAGGGCGGACATGAGCAGTTCTTC.

This chain uses TRBV28 with TRBJ2-5; TRBD1 aligns across 7 bases. V lost 3 bases, J lost 4 bases, and 2 bases stayed unmatched. This CDR3 is 13 amino acids long. Per the germline V gene, CDR1 is MDHEN and CDR2 is SYDVKM. This CDR3 is CASSFAGGETQYF. In DNA form, the CDR3 reads TGTGCCAGCAGTTTTGCAGGGGGAGAGACCCAGTACTTC.

The chain recombines TRBV10-1 with TRBJ2-7; 8 nucleotides line up with TRBD2. V was clipped by 8 bases and J by 3 bases; unmatched bases: 6. The CDR3 runs 13 residues. CDR1 is WNHNN and CDR2 is SYGVQD in the germline V gene (reference sequence). The DNA of the CDR3 is TGCGCCAGCGGGGGCGGGGGGATCTACGAGCAGTACTTC. Protein product: CASGGGGIYEQYF.